This T cell receptor (beta chain) appears in the sequencing data of a study of blood T cell repertoires in COVID-19. Methods used by the authors: Using reference gene primer amplification, nucleated cell counts were estimated. Measured with immunoSEQ multiplex PCR; TCRdb has only the in-frame clones, and not every one. V and J calls and clone size are as listed in that table; D and trimming were resolved from the DNA. The sample yields 380,000 or so clones, around 87% seen once. Sequencing input: PBMCs or T cells enriched from blood (not recorded which). The TCR sequence derives from a woman aged 25 to 39 with acute COVID-19.

The CDR3 loop is CACKQGSYNSPLHF. The CDR3 DNA reads as TGTGCCTGCAAACAGGGATCCTATAATTCACCCCTCCACTTT. The chain recombines TRBV30 with TRBJ1-6; possible D gene TRBD1, 6 bases. The CDR3 is 14 amino acids. The germline CDR1 and CDR2 sequences are GTSNPN and SVGIG (reference sequence). The V end was cut by 6 bases, the J end by 1 base, with 10 bases between.